The TCR beta chain described here comes from a study of cytomegalovirus exposure and HLA in healthy donors. The study, taken as a whole, reports: A previous analysis found most TCR beta V segments productive roughly 87% or roughly 30% of the time. Later analysis suggested most CMV-associated TCR beta chains were HLA-restricted.

A word on this clone: Its antigen is currently unknown.

It was with 60 Vbeta and 13 Jbeta primers that the PCR ran. Method: immunoSEQ multiplex PCR; TCRdb's copy keeps in-frame clones and lacks some. Altogether about 130,000 clones are present, less than 10% being singletons, with the ten largest covering 1.8%. J lost 4 bases, V lost 7 bases, and 7 bases had no gene match. This CDR3 spans 14 amino acids. Looked up from germline, CDR1 is MDHEN and CDR2 is SYDVKM. Source material: PBMCs. The chain couples TRBV28 to TRBJ2-1; 7 nucleotides line up with TRBD2. This sequence originates from a man aged 45-60 years in good health and CMV-seronegative. Written as DNA, the CDR3 is TGTGCCAGCACGGAGCGGGACCCGTACAATGAGCAGTTCTTC. This gives the protein CASTERDPYNEQFF.